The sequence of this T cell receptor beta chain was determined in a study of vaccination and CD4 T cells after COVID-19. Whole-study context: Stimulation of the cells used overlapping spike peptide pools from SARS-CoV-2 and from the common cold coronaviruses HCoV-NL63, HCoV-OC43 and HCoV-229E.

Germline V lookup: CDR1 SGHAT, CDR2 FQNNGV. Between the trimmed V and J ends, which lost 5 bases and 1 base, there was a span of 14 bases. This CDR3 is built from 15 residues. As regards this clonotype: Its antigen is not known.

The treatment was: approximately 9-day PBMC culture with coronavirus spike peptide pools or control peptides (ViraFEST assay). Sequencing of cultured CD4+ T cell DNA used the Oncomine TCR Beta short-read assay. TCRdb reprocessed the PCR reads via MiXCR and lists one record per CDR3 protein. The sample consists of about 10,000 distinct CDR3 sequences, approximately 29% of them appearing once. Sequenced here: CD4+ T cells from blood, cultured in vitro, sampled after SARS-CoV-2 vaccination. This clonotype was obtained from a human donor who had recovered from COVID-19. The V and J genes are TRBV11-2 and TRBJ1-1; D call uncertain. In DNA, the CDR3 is TGTGCCAGCAGCCCCACCGTGGCCAGGAACACTGAAGCTTTCTTT. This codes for CASSPTVARNTEAFF.